This T cell receptor (beta chain) appears in the sequencing data of a study of spatial heterogeneity in lung cancer. TCRdb reanalysed the 5' RACE reads using MiXCR and keeps one entry per CDR3 protein. The sample holds approximately 9,500 distinct CDR3 sequences, about 4.6% seen once. By proportion, this clonotype is medium-sized. Its antigen is as yet unknown. Time point indicated: sample taken at primary tumor resection. Germline V gene sequence: CDR1 GTSNPN, CDR2 SVGIG (reference sequence). V dropped 3 bases and J dropped 6; count of bases not matched to a gene: 4. The CDR3 is 15 amino acids. Whole-study results and caveats: In tumor T cells, estimated coverage reached around 7% for alpha chains and approximately 13% for beta chains. Higher tumor mutation counts went along with higher counts of expanded intratumoral alpha and beta TCRs. The numbers of ubiquitous and regional expanded TCRs correlated with ubiquitous and regional nonsynonymous mutations, respectively.

V gene TRBV30 combines with J gene TRBJ2-5; 16 positions agree with TRBD2. Sequencing was performed on lung tumor tissue, taken at surgery. This receptor was identified in a female donor with early-stage non-small cell lung cancer. The CDR3 reads CAWRKGLAGGKTQYF. Written as DNA, the CDR3 is TGTGCCTGGAGGAAGGGACTAGCGGGAGGGAAGACCCAGTACTTC.